These 16 T cell receptor beta chains originate from one sample sequenced in a study of PD-1 blockade in classical Hodgkin lymphoma. The assay was immunoSEQ multiplex PCR, and TCRdb's table has in-frame clones only and misses some. Here the sample spans some 7,100 clones, approximately 77% being singletons. Relapse was seen in all patients after autologous stem cell transplantation, and brentuximab vedotin exposure was variable. The authors purified CD4+ T cells from thawed PBMCs by magnetic negative selection. The material was CD4+ T cells from blood, obtained at baseline. These receptors all stem from a human donor with classical Hodgkin lymphoma.

The chain has TRBV28 and TRBJ1-5, with 7 bases identical to TRBD1. The trim removed 6 bases at V and 2 bases at J, leaving 7 bases unmatched. CDR1 is MDHEN and CDR2 is SYDVKM in the germline V gene. The CDR3 loop spans 15 amino acids. CDR3 nucleotide sequence: TGTGCCAGCAGAGAAGGGGGCTCGGGCAATCAGCCCCAGCATTTT. It encodes CASREGGSGNQPQHF.

V usage is TRBV19 and J usage is TRBJ1-1, with 7 bases matching TRBD1. The CDR3 sequence is 15 residues long. CDR1 and CDR2 from the germline V gene are LNHDA and SQIVND (reference sequence). V dropped 4 bases and J dropped 0; count of bases not matched to a gene: 5. CDR3 protein: CASSTQGLLNTEAFF. The CDR3, as DNA: TGTGCCAGTAGTACACAGGGGTTATTGAACACTGAAGCTTTCTTT.

In its sample, this clone was seen a few times. V and J are TRBV2 and TRBJ1-2; D is unclear. Germline assignment: CDR1 SNHLY and CDR2 FYNNEI. The CDR3 extends over 14 amino acids. V was cut by 0 bases and J by 2 bases, with 7 bases left in between. In DNA form, the CDR3 reads TGTGCCAGCAGTGAAGCGACAAGGAACTATGGCTACACCTTC. It translates to CASSEATRNYGYTF.

The CDR3 reads CASSPGAQGGEKLFF. CDR3 nucleotide sequence: TGTGCCAGCTCACCGGGTGCCCAGGGTGGTGAAAAACTGTTTTTT. The chain joins TRBV18 to TRBJ1-4, with a tentative D call TRBD1 (5 bases). The V end lost 3 bases, the J end lost 7 bases, and 15 bases lay between the germline ends. This CDR3 is 15 amino acids long. Germline-derived CDR1 and CDR2 are KGHSH and LQKENI.

J is TRBJ1-2 and V is TRBV28; no clear D. This CDR3 is built from 15 residues. V lost 5 bases, J lost 3 bases, and 16 bases lay in between. Germline assignment: CDR1 MDHEN and CDR2 SYDVKM. This chain's CDR3 is CASSPNKGWDYGYTF. The CDR3 DNA sequence: TGTGCCAGCAGTCCCAATAAGGGTTGGGACTATGGCTACACCTTC.

The chain links TRBV10-3 to TRBJ2-2; 8 bases agree with TRBD2. V shed 6 bases and J 3 bases; nucleotides not matched to a gene: 6. Germline V gives CDR1 ENHRY, CDR2 SYGVKD. The CDR3 consists of 15 residues. Here the CDR3 DNA reads TGTGCCATCAGGACGAGCGGGAGTGACACCGGGGAGCTGTTTTTT. Amino acid sequence: CAIRTSGSDTGELFF.

The rearrangement joins TRBV7-9 to TRBJ2-3; D ambiguous. Trimming stripped 5 bases from V and 3 bases from J, with 12 bases between. Germline V gene lookup returns CDR1 SEHNR and CDR2 FQNEAQ (reference sequence). The length of the CDR3 is 14 residues. CDR3: CASSRKGETDTQYF. CDR3 bases: TGTGCCAGCAGCAGAAAGGGCGAAACAGATACGCAGTATTTT.

The chain couples TRBV5-1 to TRBJ2-7; 9 nucleotides align to TRBD2. The CDR3 consists of 16 residues. Germline CDR1 reads SGHRS; CDR2 reads YFSETQ. V lost 4 bases, J lost 1 base, and 9 bases stayed unmatched. The CDR3 protein is CASSINSGGGSYEQYF. The CDR3 nucleotides are TGCGCCAGCAGCATAAATAGCGGGGGAGGATCCTACGAGCAGTACTTC.

The chain combines TRBV9 with TRBJ2-3; 9 nucleotides align to TRBD2. The CDR3 loop spans 18 amino acids. Trimming took 0 bases from V and 0 from J; bases not matched to a gene: 8. The germline V gene encodes CDR1 SGDLS and CDR2 YYNGEE. The CDR3: CASSVGLAGRTSTDTQYF. DNA of the CDR3: TGTGCCAGCAGCGTAGGGCTAGCGGGGCGAACTAGCACAGATACGCAGTATTTT.

This chain connects TRBV6-5 to TRBJ2-5; a weak D match, TRBD2 (6 bases). Germline V lookup: CDR1 MNHEY, CDR2 SVGAGI. The CDR3 extends over 16 amino acids. Trimming pared 8 bases from V and 5 bases from J, leaving 24 bases between. CDR3 sequence reads: CASGSNGGRSTETQYF. The DNA for the CDR3 is TGTGCCAGCGGTTCGAACGGGGGAAGGTCCACGGAGACCCAGTACTTC.

The V gene is TRBV4-2, the J gene TRBJ2-6; 9 nucleotides align to TRBD1. V was pared by 0 bases and J by 8 bases, with 14 bases of the junction left unmatched. Germline CDR1 and CDR2: LGHNA and YNFKEQ. This CDR3 comprises 19 residues. The CDR3 nucleotides are TGTGCCAGCAGCCAAGAGACAGGGGGGGACCTAGTAAGAACCAACGTCCTGACTTTC. Protein product: CASSQETGGDLVRTNVLTF.

The chain has TRBV29-1 and TRBJ1-1, with D possibly being TRBD1 (6 bases). CDR3 size: 16 residues. The V gene lost 2 bases and the J gene lost 6 bases, with 22 bases spanning the gap. Germline V lookup: CDR1 SQVTM, CDR2 ANQGSEA. CDR3 nucleotide sequence: TGCAGCGTTGAACAGGGGACGGCTACCGGAAGCGCTGAAGCTTTCTTT. Protein product: CSVEQGTATGSAEAFF.

This clone has just a few counts. The V call is TRBV28, the J call TRBJ2-1; TRBD1 aligns across 8 bases. Per germline, CDR1 MDHEN and CDR2 SYDVKM. The V and J ends lost 6 bases and 7 bases, in that order; junction bases with no gene match: 8. CDR3 length equals 14 residues. The CDR3 here is CASRIPGGKNEQFF. As DNA, the CDR3 is TGTGCCAGCAGAATACCAGGGGGCAAGAATGAGCAGTTCTTC.

The genes are TRBV18 and TRBJ1-2, with no clear D. The length of the CDR3 is 15 residues. Per the germline V gene, CDR1 is KGHSH and CDR2 is LQKENI. Deletions cut 0 bases from V and 5 bases from J, with 13 bases between. The CDR3 nucleotides are TGTGCCAGCTCACCACCGTCGGCAGGCACTTATGGCTACACCTTC. Encoded protein: CASSPPSAGTYGYTF.

This sequence joins TRBV28 and TRBJ1-3; D gene uncertain. V shed 4 bases and J shed 0 bases, with 10 bases lying between them. The germline CDR1 and CDR2 sequences are MDHEN and SYDVKM. There are 15 residues in the CDR3. This chain's CDR3 is CASSYPGHSGNTIYF. The CDR3 region has the DNA TGTGCCAGCAGTTACCCGGGCCACTCTGGAAACACCATATATTTT.

The rearrangement uses TRBV4-3 and TRBJ2-3, with D perhaps assigned TRBD1 or TRBD2 (6 bases each). Germline V gives CDR1 LGHNA, CDR2 YSLEER. Trimming cost V 0 bases and J 3 bases, with 13 bases left between them. This CDR3 spans 16 amino acids. CDR3 in amino acids: CASSQENRAGTDTQYF. In DNA, the CDR3 is TGCGCCAGCAGCCAAGAGAACAGGGCGGGAACAGATACGCAGTATTTT.